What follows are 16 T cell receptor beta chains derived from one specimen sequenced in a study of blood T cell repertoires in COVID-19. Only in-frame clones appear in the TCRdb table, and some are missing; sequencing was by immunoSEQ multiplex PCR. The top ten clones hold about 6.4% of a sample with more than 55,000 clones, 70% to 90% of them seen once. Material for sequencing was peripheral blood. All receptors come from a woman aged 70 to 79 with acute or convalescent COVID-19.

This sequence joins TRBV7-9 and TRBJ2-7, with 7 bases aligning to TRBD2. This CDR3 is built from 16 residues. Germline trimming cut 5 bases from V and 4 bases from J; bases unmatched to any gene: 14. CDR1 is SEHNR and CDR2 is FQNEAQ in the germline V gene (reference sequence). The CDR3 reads CASSPSGLVGRYEQYF. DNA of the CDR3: TGTGCCAGCAGCCCCTCCGGACTAGTAGGTCGGTACGAGCAGTACTTC.

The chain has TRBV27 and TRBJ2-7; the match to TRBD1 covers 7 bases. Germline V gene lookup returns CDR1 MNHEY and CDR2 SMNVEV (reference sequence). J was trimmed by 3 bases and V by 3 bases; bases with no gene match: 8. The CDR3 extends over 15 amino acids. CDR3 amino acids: CASSFRQGMHYEQYF. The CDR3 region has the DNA TGTGCCAGCAGTTTTCGACAGGGTATGCACTACGAGCAGTACTTC.

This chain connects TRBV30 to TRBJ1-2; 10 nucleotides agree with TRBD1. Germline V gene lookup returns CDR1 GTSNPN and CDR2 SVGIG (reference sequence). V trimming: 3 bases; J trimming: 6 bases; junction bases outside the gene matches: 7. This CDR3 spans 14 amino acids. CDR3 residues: CAWRRQGAMDGYTF. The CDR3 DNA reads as TGTGCCTGGAGGAGACAGGGGGCCATGGATGGCTACACCTTC. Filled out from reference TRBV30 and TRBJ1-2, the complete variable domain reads SQTIHQWPATLVQPVGSPLSLECTVEGTSNPNLYWYRQAAGRGLQLLFYSVGIGQISSEVPQNLSASRPQDRQFILSSKKLLLSDSGFYLCAWRRQGAMDGYTFGSGTRLTVV.

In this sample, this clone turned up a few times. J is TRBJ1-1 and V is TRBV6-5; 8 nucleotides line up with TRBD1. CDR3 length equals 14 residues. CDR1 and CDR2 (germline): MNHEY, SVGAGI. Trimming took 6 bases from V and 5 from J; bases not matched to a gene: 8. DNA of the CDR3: TGTGCCAGCAGCGGTCAGGGGGCCGTTACTGAAGCTTTCTTT. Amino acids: CASSGQGAVTEAFF.

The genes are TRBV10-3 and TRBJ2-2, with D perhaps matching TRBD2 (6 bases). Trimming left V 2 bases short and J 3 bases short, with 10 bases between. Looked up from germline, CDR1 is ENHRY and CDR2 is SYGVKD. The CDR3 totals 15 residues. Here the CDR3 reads CAISETGLHTGELFF. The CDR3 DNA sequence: TGTGCCATCAGTGAGACGGGACTCCACACCGGGGAGCTGTTTTTT.

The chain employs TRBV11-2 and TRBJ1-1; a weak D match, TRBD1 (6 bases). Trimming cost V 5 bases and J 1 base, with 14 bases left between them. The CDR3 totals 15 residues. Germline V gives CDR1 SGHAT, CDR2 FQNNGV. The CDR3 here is CASSAAGAQNTEAFF. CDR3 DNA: TGTGCCAGCAGCGCAGCGGGGGCTCAGAACACTGAAGCTTTCTTT. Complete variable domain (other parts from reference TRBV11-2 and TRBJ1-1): EAGVAQSPRYKIIEKRQSVAFWCNPISGHATLYWYQQILGQGPKLLIQFQNNGVVDDSQLPKDRFSAERLKGVDSTLKIQPAKLEDSAVYLCASSAAGAQNTEAFFGQGTRLTVV.

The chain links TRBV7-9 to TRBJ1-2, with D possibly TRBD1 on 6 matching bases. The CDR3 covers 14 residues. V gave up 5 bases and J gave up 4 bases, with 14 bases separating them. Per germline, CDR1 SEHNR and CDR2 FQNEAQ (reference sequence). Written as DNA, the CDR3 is TGTGCCAGCAGCCCTAGGGGGTACGGCTATGGCTACACCTTC. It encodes CASSPRGYGYGYTF.

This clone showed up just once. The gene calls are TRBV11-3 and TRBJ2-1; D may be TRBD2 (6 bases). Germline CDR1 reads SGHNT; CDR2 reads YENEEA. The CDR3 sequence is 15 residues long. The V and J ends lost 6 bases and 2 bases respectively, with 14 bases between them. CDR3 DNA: TGTGCCAGCAGTCGCGAAGGGAGGCCCTACAATGAGCAGTTCTTC. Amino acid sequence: CASSREGRPYNEQFF.

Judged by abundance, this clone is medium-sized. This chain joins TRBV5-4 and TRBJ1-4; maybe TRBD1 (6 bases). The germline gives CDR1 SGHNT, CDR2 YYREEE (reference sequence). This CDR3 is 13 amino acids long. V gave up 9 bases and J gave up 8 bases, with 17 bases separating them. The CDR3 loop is CATSWGLGEKLFF. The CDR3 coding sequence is TGTGCCACTTCATGGGGGCTGGGGGAAAAACTGTTTTTT.

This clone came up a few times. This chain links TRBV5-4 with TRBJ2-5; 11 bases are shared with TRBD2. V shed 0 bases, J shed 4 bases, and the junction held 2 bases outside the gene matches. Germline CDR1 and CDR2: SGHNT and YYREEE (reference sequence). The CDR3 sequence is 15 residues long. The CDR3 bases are TGTGCCAGCAGCTTGGCGGGACTAGCGGCAGAGACCCAGTACTTC. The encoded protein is CASSLAGLAAETQYF.

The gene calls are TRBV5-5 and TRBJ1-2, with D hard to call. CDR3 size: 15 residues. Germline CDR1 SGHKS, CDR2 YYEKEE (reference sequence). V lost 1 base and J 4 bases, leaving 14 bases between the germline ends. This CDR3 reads CASSLSRGPGYGYTF. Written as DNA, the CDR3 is TGTGCCAGCAGCTTGAGTCGGGGTCCGGGCTATGGCTACACCTTC.

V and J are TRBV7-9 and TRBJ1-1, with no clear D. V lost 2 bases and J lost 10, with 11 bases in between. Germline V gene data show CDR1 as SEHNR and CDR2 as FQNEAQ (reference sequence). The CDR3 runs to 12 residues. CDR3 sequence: CASSLPTSGAFF. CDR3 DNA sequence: TGTGCCAGCAGCTTACCTACTTCGGGAGCTTTCTTT.

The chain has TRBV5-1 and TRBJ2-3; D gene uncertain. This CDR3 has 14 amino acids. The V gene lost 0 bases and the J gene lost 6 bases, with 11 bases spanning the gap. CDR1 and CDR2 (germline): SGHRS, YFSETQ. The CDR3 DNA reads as TGCGCCAGCAGCTTGGCACCCGGTGCGGATACGCAGTATTTT. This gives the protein CASSLAPGADTQYF.

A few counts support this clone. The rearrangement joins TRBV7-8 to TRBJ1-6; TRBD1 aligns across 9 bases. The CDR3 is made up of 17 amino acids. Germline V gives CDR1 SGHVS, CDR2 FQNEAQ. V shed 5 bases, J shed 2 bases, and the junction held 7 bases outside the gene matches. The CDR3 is CASSPRTGATYNSPLHF. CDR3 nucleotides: TGTGCCAGCAGCCCGAGGACAGGGGCAACCTATAATTCACCCCTCCACTTT.

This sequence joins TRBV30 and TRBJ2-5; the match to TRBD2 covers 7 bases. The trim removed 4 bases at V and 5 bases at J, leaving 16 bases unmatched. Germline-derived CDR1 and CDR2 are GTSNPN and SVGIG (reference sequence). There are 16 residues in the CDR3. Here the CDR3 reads CAWTVPGAGVWETQYF. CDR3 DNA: TGTGCCTGGACCGTCCCCGGGGCGGGAGTATGGGAGACCCAGTACTTC.

CDR3 protein: CASSYRASGGAGEQFF. The CDR3 bases are TGTGCCAGCAGTTACCGGGCTAGCGGGGGGGCTGGTGAGCAGTTCTTC. The chain uses TRBV6-5 and TRBJ2-1; 12 nucleotides match TRBD2. Germline CDR1 and CDR2: MNHEY and SVGAGI. CDR3 length equals 16 residues. Trimming cost V 2 bases and J 9 bases; bases outside gene matches: 8.